This T cell receptor beta chain derives from a study of cytomegalovirus exposure and HLA in healthy donors. Trimming removed 0 bases at V and 5 bases at J, with 9 bases between. Per germline, CDR1 SGHRS and CDR2 YFSETQ. This CDR3 region has 13 residues. Those who donated were healthy bone marrow donors. A multiplex PCR was run with 60 Vbeta primers and 13 Jbeta primers. Sequencing was performed with immunoSEQ multiplex PCR; in TCRdb, only in-frame clones are kept and a portion is missing. This table holds roughly 150,000 clones, around 80% found once. This chain uses TRBV5-1 with TRBJ2-7; D uncertain. The TCR originated in a man aged 18 to 30 in good health and CMV-seropositive. Sequencing was done on a sample of PBMCs. CDR3 DNA sequence: TGCGCCAGCAGCTTGGTAGTAGAGGACGAGCAGTACTTC. It encodes CASSLVVEDEQYF. Full variable domain (missing parts from reference TRBV5-1 and TRBJ2-7): KAGVTQTPRYLIKTRGQQVTLSCSPISGHRSVSWYQQTPGQGLQFLFEYFSETQRNKGNFPGRFSGRQFSNSRSEMNVSTLELGDSALYLCASSLVVEDEQYFGPGTRLTVT.